A selection of T cell receptor beta chains follows, all from one sample in a study of blood T cell repertoires in COVID-19. Clones were read by immunoSEQ multiplex PCR, and TCRdb kept only the in-frame ones, dropping some. The table shows a few hundred thousand clones, with roughly 90% occurring only once. The sample taken for sequencing was PBMCs or T cells enriched from blood (not recorded which). The receptors come from a woman aged 30 to 39 who had recovered from COVID-19. The CDR3 runs from the conserved cysteine through the conserved F or W. The order of the fields is D gene, J gene, clone size, V gene, CDR3 DNA, CDR3 protein. The D gene is left open where the match is weak. Only part of the rows carry a size: once, few, many, or a class if the clone is expanded.

D: TRBD1; J: TRBJ1-4; size: .; V: TRBV18; DNA: TGTGCCAGCTCACCGGGGACAGGGGAAGTAAAACTGTTTTTT; CDR3: CASSPGTGEVKLFF
D: .; J: TRBJ2-7; size: .; V: TRBV12-2; DNA: TGTGCAAGTCGCTGGCAGCTAGCGGGTTTCCCCCCCTCTACCGAGCAGTACTTC; CDR3: CASRWQLAGFPPSTEQYF
D: .; J: TRBJ2-2; size: .; V: TRBV11-3; DNA: TGTGCCAGCAGCCCGGATGCGGACACCGGGGAGCTGTTTTTT; CDR3: CASSPDADTGELFF
D: .; J: TRBJ1-1; size: .; V: TRBV6-1; DNA: TGTGCCAGCAGTGAGGGGCTAACCGAGAGCATGAACACTGAAGCTTTCTTT; CDR3: CASSEGLTESMNTEAFF
D: .; J: TRBJ2-7; size: .; V: TRBV5-1; DNA: TGCGCCAGCAGCTTAACCGAACCTGTGAGCGAGCAGTACTTC; CDR3: CASSLTEPVSEQYF
D: .; J: TRBJ2-7; size: .; V: TRBV5-5; DNA: TGTGCCAGCAGCTTACGACAGACGATCTCCTACGAGCAGTACTTC; CDR3: CASSLRQTISYEQYF
D: .; J: TRBJ1-5; size: .; V: TRBV28; DNA: TGTGCCAGCAGTTTTTTGGGGGGGGATCAGCCCCAGCATTTT; CDR3: CASSFLGGDQPQHF
D: TRBD2; J: TRBJ2-7; size: .; V: TRBV10-3; DNA: TGTGCCATCAGTGGATCGACTAGCGGCGCCTACGAGCAGTACTTC; CDR3: CAISGSTSGAYEQYF
D: .; J: TRBJ2-1; size: .; V: TRBV6-2/TRBV6-3; DNA: TGTGCCAGCAGTTACCTGAATGAGCAGTTCTTC; CDR3: CASSYLNEQFF
D: TRBD1; J: TRBJ1-6; size: .; V: TRBV19; DNA: TGTGCCAGTAGTACGGGACAGCATAATTCACCCCTCCACTTT; CDR3: CASSTGQHNSPLHF
D: .; J: TRBJ2-7; size: .; V: TRBV5-4; DNA: TGTGCCAGCAGCTCCTCAGGTAACGAGCAGTACTTC; CDR3: CASSSSGNEQYF
D: .; J: TRBJ2-7; size: .; V: TRBV5-1; DNA: TGCGCCAGCAGCCTACAGGGCAGGTACGAGCAGTACTTC; CDR3: CASSLQGRYEQYF
D: .; J: TRBJ2-5; size: .; V: TRBV5-1; DNA: TGCGCCAGCAGCTTTAACCGCGGGGCTACGCAAGAGACCCAGTACTTC; CDR3: CASSFNRGATQETQYF
D: TRBD1; J: TRBJ2-1; size: .; V: TRBV7-2; DNA: TGTGCCAGCAGCCCTATAGGGGGACAGGCTCCCTACAATGAGCAGTTCTTC; CDR3: CASSPIGGQAPYNEQFF
D: TRBD1; J: TRBJ1-5; size: .; V: TRBV19; DNA: TGTGCCAGTAGTATTACCGGGACAGTTAATCAGCCCCAGCATTTT; CDR3: CASSITGTVNQPQHF
D: .; J: TRBJ1-4; size: few; V: TRBV5-1; DNA: TGCGCCAGCAGCGGCACCTCAACTAATGAAAAACTGTTTTTT; CDR3: CASSGTSTNEKLFF
D: .; J: TRBJ1-4; size: .; V: TRBV3-1/TRBV3-2; DNA: TGTGCCAGCAGCCCCCTGGGGGGGGCTTCTGAAAAACTGTTTTTT; CDR3: CASSPLGGASEKLFF
D: .; J: TRBJ2-3; size: .; V: TRBV2; DNA: TGTGCCAGCAGGACTAGCACAGATACGCAGTATTTT; CDR3: CASRTSTDTQYF
D: TRBD1; J: TRBJ1-5; size: .; V: TRBV6-2/TRBV6-3; DNA: TGTGCCAGCAGCCTGACAGGGAATCAGCCCCAGCATTTT; CDR3: CASSLTGNQPQHF
D: TRBD1; J: TRBJ1-2; size: .; V: TRBV28; DNA: TGTGCCAGCAGTTTTGCGGGACAGGCGACGTGGGATAACTATGGCTACACCTTC; CDR3: CASSFAGQATWDNYGYTF
D: TRBD2; J: TRBJ2-5; size: .; V: TRBV6-6; DNA: TGTGCCAGCAGTCGCTCCGGGACTAGCGGTAGGATTCGCCAAGAGACCCAGTACTTC; CDR3: CASSRSGTSGRIRQETQYF
D: .; J: TRBJ2-7; size: .; V: TRBV4-3; DNA: TGCGCCAGCAGCCAAGGTTTAGCTCACTCCTACGAGCAGTACTTC; CDR3: CASSQGLAHSYEQYF
D: TRBD2; J: TRBJ2-1; size: .; V: TRBV29-1; DNA: TGCAGCGTTGGGGACTATTACAATGAGCAGTTCTTC; CDR3: CSVGDYYNEQFF
D: TRBD1; J: TRBJ1-5; size: once; V: TRBV6-2/TRBV6-3; DNA: TGTGCCAGCAGCAACGACAGGGTCCGCAATCAGCCCCAGCATTTT; CDR3: CASSNDRVRNQPQHF
D: TRBD1; J: TRBJ1-1; size: .; V: TRBV19; DNA: TGTGCCAGTAGTTCAGGGGGCCTGAACACTGAAGCTTTCTTT; CDR3: CASSSGGLNTEAFF
D: TRBD1; J: TRBJ1-6; size: .; V: TRBV5-1; DNA: TGCGCCAGCAGCTCCCGACAGGGGAAGGATTCACCCCTCCACTTT; CDR3: CASSSRQGKDSPLHF
D: .; J: TRBJ2-7; size: .; V: TRBV9; DNA: TGTGCCAGCAGCGCCCGGGGGGCGGTGGGCGAGCAGTACTTC; CDR3: CASSARGAVGEQYF
D: .; J: TRBJ1-6; size: once; V: TRBV19; DNA: TGTGCCAGTAGTTTCAGGAAGGAAGATTCACCCCTCCACTTT; CDR3: CASSFRKEDSPLHF
D: TRBD1; J: TRBJ2-6; size: .; V: TRBV6-2/TRBV6-3; DNA: TGTGCCAGCAGTTCCGGGACAGCGGGGGCCAACGTCCTGACTTTC; CDR3: CASSSGTAGANVLTF
D: .; J: TRBJ2-7; size: .; V: TRBV15; DNA: TGTGCCACCAGCAGTCCGCGACTAGGGGCGTCTTACGAGCAGTACTTC; CDR3: CATSSPRLGASYEQYF
D: TRBD1; J: TRBJ2-2; size: once; V: TRBV3-1/TRBV3-2; DNA: TGTGCCAGTTCTGGGGGCAGGGGGCTGCGCGGGGAGCTGTTTTTT; CDR3: CASSGGRGLRGELFF
D: TRBD1; J: TRBJ1-2; size: .; V: TRBV5-1; DNA: TGCGCCAGCAGCCCCGGGACAGGGGGTAATGGCTACACCTTC; CDR3: CASSPGTGGNGYTF
D: .; J: TRBJ2-7; size: few; V: TRBV5-1; DNA: TGCGCCAGCAGCTTGGGGGACTCGAGCTCCTACGAGCAGTACTTC; CDR3: CASSLGDSSSYEQYF
D: .; J: TRBJ1-1; size: .; V: TRBV2; DNA: TGTGCCAGCAGAGGGTCTCTAGGGGCTGAAGCTTTCTTT; CDR3: CASRGSLGAEAFF
D: .; J: TRBJ2-1; size: .; V: TRBV19; DNA: TGTGCCAGTAGTCTAGGGACCAGGGCAGACTACAATGAGCAGTTCTTC; CDR3: CASSLGTRADYNEQFF
D: TRBD2; J: TRBJ2-2; size: .; V: TRBV5-1; DNA: TGCGCCAGCAGTTCTAGCGGGAGGCCCGGGGAGCTGTTTTTT; CDR3: CASSSSGRPGELFF
D: .; J: TRBJ2-5; size: .; V: TRBV6-4; DNA: TGTGCCAGCAGTAACGGGGGGCCTCAAGAGACCCAGTACTTC; CDR3: CASSNGGPQETQYF
D: TRBD1; J: TRBJ2-7; size: .; V: TRBV5-4; DNA: TGTGCCAGCAGCTCCCACAGGGGGCTCCACGAGCAGTACTTC; CDR3: CASSSHRGLHEQYF
D: TRBD1; J: TRBJ2-7; size: .; V: TRBV11-2; DNA: TGTGCCAGCAGTATAGGACAGGGGTTATCCTACGAGCAGTACTTC; CDR3: CASSIGQGLSYEQYF
D: .; J: TRBJ2-7; size: .; V: TRBV24-1; DNA: TGTGCCACGACCGCGGGACCGGCCTCCTACGAGCAGTACTTC; CDR3: CATTAGPASYEQYF
D: .; J: TRBJ1-2; size: .; V: TRBV28; DNA: TGTGCCAGCGGTAGACATTCTAACTATGGCTACACCTTC; CDR3: CASGRHSNYGYTF